Listed below are T cell receptor beta chains from one sample, sequenced in a study of T cell repertoires in cytomegalovirus infection. MiXCR, applied by TCRdb to the reads, yields one record per CDR3 protein. The data contain 150,000 to 200,000 distinct CDR3 sequences, roughly an eighth of them seen just once; the ten biggest clones take up 27%. What was sequenced was PBMCs. The receptor set was obtained from a human donor in good health (CMV status not recorded). Some clones in this sample may be carry-over from other donors' samples. CDR3s include the opening cysteine and the closing phenylalanine or tryptophan. A D gene is named only where the DNA matches it firmly. Clone sizes are given selectively: once, few, many, or a class where the clone is expanded.

.,.,TRBJ2-3,TRBV18,TGTGCCAGCTCACCCATGAGCACAGATACGCAGTATTTT,CASSPMSTDTQYF
few,.,TRBJ1-5,TRBV7-2,TGTGCCAGCAGCTGGGCCATGAGACCAGATCAGCCCCAGCATTTT,CASSWAMRPDQPQHF
.,.,TRBJ1-1,TRBV19,TGTGCCAGTAGTATTATCGCGACGGCAGGCGCTTTCTTT,CASSIIATAGAFF
.,.,TRBJ2-2,TRBV14,TGTGCCAGCAGCAGAAAAGACACCGGGGAGCTGTTTTTT,CASSRKDTGELFF
.,.,TRBJ2-3,TRBV14,TGTGCCAGCAGCCAAGGGGCAGAAGAAATCACAGATACGCAGTATTTT,CASSQGAEEITDTQYF
few,.,TRBJ1-1,TRBV27,TGTGCCAGCAGTAGCCCCAGTTTGAACACTGAAGCTTTCTTT,CASSSPSLNTEAFF
many,.,TRBJ1-1,TRBV27,TGTGCCAGCAGTTTTGGGGGGTCTGAAGCTTTCTTT,CASSFGGSEAFF
.,TRBD1,TRBJ2-7,TRBV29-1,TGCAGCGCCGGGACAGGCTACGAGCAGTACTTC,CSAGTGYEQYF
few,.,TRBJ1-1,TRBV29-1,TGCAGCGTTGCGACAGGCCGGAACACTGAAGCTTTCTTT,CSVATGRNTEAFF
.,TRBD2,TRBJ2-1,TRBV5-6,TGTGCCAGCAGCTCGACTAGCGGGGGGGCGTATGAGCAGTTCTTC,CASSSTSGGAYEQFF
many,TRBD1,TRBJ2-7,TRBV12-3/TRBV12-4,TGTGCCAGCAGTCCACGGGACAGGCCCTACGAGCAGTACTTC,CASSPRDRPYEQYF
.,TRBD2,TRBJ2-3,TRBV5-4,TGTGCCAGCAGCGTCCCTAGCGGGGCAGATACGCAGTATTTT,CASSVPSGADTQYF
many,.,TRBJ2-7,TRBV14,TGTGCCAGCAGCCACGGACTATATCCCTATATACAGCAGTACTTC,CASSHGLYPYIQQYF